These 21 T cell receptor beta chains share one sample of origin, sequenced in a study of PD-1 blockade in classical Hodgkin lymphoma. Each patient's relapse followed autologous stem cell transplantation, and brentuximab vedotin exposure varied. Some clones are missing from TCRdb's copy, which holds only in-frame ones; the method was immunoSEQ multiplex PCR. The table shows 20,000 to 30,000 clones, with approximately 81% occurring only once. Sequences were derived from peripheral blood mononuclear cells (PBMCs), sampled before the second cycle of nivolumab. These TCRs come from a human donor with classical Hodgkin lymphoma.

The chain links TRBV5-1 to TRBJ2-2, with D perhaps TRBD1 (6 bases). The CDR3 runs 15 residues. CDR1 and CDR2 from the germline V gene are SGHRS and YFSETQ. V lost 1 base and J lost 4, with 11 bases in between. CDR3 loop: CASSLTGFGTGELFF. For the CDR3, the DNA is TGCGCCAGCAGCTTGACAGGGTTTGGCACCGGGGAGCTGTTTTTT.

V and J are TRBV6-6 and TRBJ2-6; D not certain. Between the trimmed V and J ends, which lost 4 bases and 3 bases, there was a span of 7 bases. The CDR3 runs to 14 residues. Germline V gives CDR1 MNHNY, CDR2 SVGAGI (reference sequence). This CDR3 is CASSWSSGANVLTF. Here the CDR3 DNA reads TGTGCCAGCAGTTGGTCCAGTGGGGCCAACGTCCTGACTTTC.

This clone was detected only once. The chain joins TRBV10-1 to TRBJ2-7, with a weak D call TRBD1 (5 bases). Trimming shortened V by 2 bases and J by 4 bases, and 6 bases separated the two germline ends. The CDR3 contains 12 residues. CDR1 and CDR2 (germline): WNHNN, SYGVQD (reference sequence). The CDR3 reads CASSEPGYEQYF. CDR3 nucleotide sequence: TGCGCCAGCAGTGAGCCAGGGTACGAGCAGTACTTC.

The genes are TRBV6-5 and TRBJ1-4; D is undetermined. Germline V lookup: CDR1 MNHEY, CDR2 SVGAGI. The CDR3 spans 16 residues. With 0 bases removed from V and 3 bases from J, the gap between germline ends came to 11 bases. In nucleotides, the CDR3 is TGTGCCAGCAGTTACTCGAACGTGCAAGCTAATGAAAAACTGTTTTTT. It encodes CASSYSNVQANEKLFF.

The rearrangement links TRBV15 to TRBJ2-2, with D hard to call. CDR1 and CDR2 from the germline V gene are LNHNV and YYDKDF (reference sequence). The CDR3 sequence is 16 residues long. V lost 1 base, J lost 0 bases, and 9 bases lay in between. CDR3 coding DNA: TGTGCCACCAGCAGAGTCTCACAGTCGAACACCGGGGAGCTGTTTTTT. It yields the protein CATSRVSQSNTGELFF.

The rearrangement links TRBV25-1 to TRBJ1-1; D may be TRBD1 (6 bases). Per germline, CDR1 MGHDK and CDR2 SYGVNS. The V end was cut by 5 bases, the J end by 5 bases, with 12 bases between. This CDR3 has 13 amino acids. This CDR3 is CASSPQGWTEAFF. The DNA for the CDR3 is TGTGCCAGCAGTCCCCAGGGGTGGACTGAAGCTTTCTTT. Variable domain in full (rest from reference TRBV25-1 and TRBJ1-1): EADIYQTPRYLVIGTGKKITLECSQTMGHDKMYWYQQDPGMELHLIHYSYGVNSTEKGDLSSESTVSRIRTEHFPLTLESARPSHTSQYLCASSPQGWTEAFFGQGTRLTVV.

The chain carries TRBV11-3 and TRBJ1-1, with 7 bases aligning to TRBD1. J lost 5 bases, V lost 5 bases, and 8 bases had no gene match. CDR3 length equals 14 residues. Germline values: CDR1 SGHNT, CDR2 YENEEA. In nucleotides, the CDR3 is TGTGCCAGCAGCAAGTTCACAGGGGAAACTGAAGCTTTCTTT. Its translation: CASSKFTGETEAFF.

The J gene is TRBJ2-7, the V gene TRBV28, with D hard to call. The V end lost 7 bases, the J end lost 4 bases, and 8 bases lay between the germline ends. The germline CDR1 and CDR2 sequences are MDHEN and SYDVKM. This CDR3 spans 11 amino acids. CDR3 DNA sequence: TGTGCCAGCAACAAGGCTTACGAGCAGTACTTC. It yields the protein CASNKAYEQYF.

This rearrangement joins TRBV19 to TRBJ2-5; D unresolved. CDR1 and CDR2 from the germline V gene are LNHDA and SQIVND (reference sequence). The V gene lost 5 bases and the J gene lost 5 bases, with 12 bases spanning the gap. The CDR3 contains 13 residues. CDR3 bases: TGTGCCAGTAGTGCTCTATACCGGGAGACCCAGTACTTC. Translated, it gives CASSALYRETQYF.

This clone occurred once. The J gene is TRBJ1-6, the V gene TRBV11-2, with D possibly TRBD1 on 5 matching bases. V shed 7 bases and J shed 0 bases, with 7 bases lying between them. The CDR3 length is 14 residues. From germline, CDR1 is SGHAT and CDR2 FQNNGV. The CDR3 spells CASTGDSYNSPLHF. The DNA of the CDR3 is TGTGCCAGCACGGGGGACTCCTATAATTCACCCCTCCACTTT.

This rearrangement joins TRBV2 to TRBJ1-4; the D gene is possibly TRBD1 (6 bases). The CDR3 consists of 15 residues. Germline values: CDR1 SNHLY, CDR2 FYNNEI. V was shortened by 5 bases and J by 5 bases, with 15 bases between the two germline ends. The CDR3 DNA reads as TGTGCCAGCAGTCCTCTACAGGGTACGAATGAAAAACTGTTTTTT. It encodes CASSPLQGTNEKLFF.

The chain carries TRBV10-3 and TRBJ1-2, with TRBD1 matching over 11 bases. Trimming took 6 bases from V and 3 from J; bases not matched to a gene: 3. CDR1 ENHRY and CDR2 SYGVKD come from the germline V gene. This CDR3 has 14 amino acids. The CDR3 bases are TGTGCCATCAGGGAGGGACAGGGGGACTATGGCTACACCTTC. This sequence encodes CAIREGQGDYGYTF.

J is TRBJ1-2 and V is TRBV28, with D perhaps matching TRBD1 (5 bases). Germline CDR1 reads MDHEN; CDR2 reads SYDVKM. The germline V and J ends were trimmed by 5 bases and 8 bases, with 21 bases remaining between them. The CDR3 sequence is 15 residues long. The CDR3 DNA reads TGTGCCAGCAGTCCTCCAGGGCTCCCCATTTGGGGCTACACCTTC. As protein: CASSPPGLPIWGYTF.

The CDR3 loop is CAWSAGAVDYGYTF. The CDR3 coding sequence is TGTGCCTGGAGTGCGGGGGCAGTTGACTATGGCTACACCTTC. V usage is TRBV30 and J usage is TRBJ1-2; possibly TRBD1 for D (6 bases). CDR1 GTSNPN and CDR2 SVGIG come from the germline V gene (reference sequence). The V gene lost 1 base and the J gene lost 3 bases, with 12 bases spanning the gap. The CDR3 totals 14 residues. Full variable domain (missing parts from reference TRBV30 and TRBJ1-2): SQTIHQWPATLVQPVGSPLSLECTVEGTSNPNLYWYRQAAGRGLQLLFYSVGIGQISSEVPQNLSASRPQDRQFILSSKKLLLSDSGFYLCAWSAGAVDYGYTFGSGTRLTVV.

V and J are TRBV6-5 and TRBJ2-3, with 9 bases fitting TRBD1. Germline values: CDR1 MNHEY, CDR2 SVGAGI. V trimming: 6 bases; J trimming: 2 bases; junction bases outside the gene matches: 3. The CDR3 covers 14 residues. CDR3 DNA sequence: TGTGCCAGCAGAGACAGGGGGAACACAGATACGCAGTATTTT. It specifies CASRDRGNTDTQYF.

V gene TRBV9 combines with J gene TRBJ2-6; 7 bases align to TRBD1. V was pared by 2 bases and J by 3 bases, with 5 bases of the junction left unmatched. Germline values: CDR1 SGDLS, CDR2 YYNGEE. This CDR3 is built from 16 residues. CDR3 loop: CASSVTTGVGANVLTF. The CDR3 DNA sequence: TGTGCCAGCAGCGTTACAACAGGGGTTGGGGCCAACGTCCTGACTTTC.

This CDR3 reads CATSLDERTNTEAFF. For the CDR3, the DNA is TGTGCCACCTCCTTGGATGAACGGACCAACACTGAAGCTTTCTTT. This rearrangement joins TRBV19 to TRBJ1-1, with unresolved D. The ends were cut back, 10 bases at V and 2 bases at J, with 20 bases in the middle. CDR3 length: 15 amino acids. The germline CDR1 and CDR2 sequences are LNHDA and SQIVND (reference sequence).

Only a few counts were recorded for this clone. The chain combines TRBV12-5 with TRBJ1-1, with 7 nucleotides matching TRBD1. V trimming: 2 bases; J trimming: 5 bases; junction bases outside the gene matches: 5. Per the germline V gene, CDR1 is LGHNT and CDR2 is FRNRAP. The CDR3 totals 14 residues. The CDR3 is CASGLSSGGTEAFF. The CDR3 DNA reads TGTGCTAGTGGTTTGTCCTCAGGGGGGACTGAAGCTTTCTTT.

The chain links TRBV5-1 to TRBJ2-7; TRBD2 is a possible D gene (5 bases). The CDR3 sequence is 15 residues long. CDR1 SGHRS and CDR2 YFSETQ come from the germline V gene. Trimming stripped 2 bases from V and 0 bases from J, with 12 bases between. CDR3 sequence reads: CASSFGLAVSYEQYF. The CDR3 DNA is TGCGCCAGCAGCTTTGGGCTAGCCGTCTCCTACGAGCAGTACTTC.

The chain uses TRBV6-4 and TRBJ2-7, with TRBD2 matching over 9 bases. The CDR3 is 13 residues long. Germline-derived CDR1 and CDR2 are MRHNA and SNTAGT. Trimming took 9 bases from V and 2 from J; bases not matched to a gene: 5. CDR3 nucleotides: TGTGCCAGGGGGCGGGAGGGCCCCTACGAGCAGTACTTC. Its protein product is CARGREGPYEQYF.

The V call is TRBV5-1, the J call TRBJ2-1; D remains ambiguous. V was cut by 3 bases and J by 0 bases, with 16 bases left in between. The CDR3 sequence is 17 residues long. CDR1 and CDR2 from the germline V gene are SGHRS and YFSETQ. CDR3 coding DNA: TGCGCCAGCAGCTCGACCCTGGGTAGCCCCTCCTACAATGAGCAGTTCTTC. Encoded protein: CASSSTLGSPSYNEQFF.